This TCR beta chain was observed in a study of OX40 agonist ivuxolimab in advanced cancers. Turning to the study itself: Having had anti-PD-1, anti-PD-L1 or anti-CTLA-4 therapy before was allowed, and around 39% had some. Whole-study results and caveats: More expanded clones were seen, on average, in CD8+ T cells than in CD4+. Low normalized clonal expansion also occurred in some nonresponding patients.

Repertoires were generated with immunoSEQ multiplex PCR, while TCRdb's copy carries only in-frame clones and drops some. The profile covers about 60,000 clones, with more than 75% appearing a single time and about 1.1% taken by the ten largest. Individuals having autoimmune disease history or systemic immunosuppression were not enrolled. To note about this clone: The antigen remains unidentified.

The sequences come from CD4+ or CD8+ T cells sorted from blood, collected in a trial of the OX40 agonist ivuxolimab. The sequence came from an adult with an advanced solid tumor such as melanoma, head and neck, liver or kidney cancer.

The CDR3 reads CASSFRASENYEQYF. CDR3 nucleotides: TGTGCCAGCAGCTTCCGAGCTAGCGAGAACTACGAGCAGTACTTC. This chain links TRBV7-2 with TRBJ2-7, with D tentatively TRBD2 (6 bases). This CDR3 is built from 15 residues. V lost 3 bases and J 3 bases, leaving 15 bases between the germline ends. The germline V gene encodes CDR1 SGHTA and CDR2 FQGNSA. Full variable domain (rest looked up from reference TRBV7-2 and TRBJ2-7): GAGVSQSPSNKVTEKGKDVELRCDPISGHTALYWYRQSLGQGLEFLIYFQGNSAPDKSGLPSDRFSAERTGGSVSTLTIQRTQQEDSAVYLCASSFRASENYEQYFGPGTRLTVT.